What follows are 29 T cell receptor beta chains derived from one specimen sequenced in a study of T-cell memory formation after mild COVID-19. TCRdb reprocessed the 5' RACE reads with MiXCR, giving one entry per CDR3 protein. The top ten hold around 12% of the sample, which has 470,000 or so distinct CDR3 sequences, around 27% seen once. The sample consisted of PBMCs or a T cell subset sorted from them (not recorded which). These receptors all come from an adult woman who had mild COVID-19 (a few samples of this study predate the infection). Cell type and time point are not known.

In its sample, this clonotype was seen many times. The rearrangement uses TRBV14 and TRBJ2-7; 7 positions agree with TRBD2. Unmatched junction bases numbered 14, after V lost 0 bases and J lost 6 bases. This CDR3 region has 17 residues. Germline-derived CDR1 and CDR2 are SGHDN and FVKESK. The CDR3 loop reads CASSQDLLAGARPEQYF. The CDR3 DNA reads TGTGCCAGCAGCCAAGACCTGCTGGCGGGAGCTAGGCCCGAGCAGTACTTC.

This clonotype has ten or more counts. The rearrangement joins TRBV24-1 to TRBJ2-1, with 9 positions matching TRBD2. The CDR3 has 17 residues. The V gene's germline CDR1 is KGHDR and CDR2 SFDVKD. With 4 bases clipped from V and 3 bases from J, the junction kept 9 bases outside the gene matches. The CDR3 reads CATSDPTLAGFYNEQFF. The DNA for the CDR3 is TGTGCCACCAGTGACCCGACCCTAGCGGGGTTCTACAATGAGCAGTTCTTC.

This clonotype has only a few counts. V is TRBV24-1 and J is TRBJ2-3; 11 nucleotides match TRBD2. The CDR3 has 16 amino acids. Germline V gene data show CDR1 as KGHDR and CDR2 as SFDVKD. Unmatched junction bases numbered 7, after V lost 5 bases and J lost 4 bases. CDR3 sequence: CATSGPIAGGADTQYF. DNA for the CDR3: TGTGCCACCAGTGGCCCCATAGCGGGAGGGGCAGATACGCAGTATTTT.

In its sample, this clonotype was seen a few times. The CDR3 DNA follows: TGTGCCAGCAGCCGCCAGGGGCACATGAACACTGAAGCTTTCTTT. Protein: CASSRQGHMNTEAFF. The chain links TRBV7-2 to TRBJ1-1; D is perhaps TRBD1 (6 bases). From germline, CDR1 is SGHTA and CDR2 FQGNSA. The V end was cut by 5 bases, the J end by 0 bases, with 13 bases between. The CDR3 is made up of 15 amino acids.

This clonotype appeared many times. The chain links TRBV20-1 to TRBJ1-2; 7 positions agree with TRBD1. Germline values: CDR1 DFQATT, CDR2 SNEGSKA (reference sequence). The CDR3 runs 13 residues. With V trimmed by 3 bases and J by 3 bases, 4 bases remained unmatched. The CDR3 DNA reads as TGCAGTGCTAGGGAAGGACAGGACTATGGCTACACCTTC. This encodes CSAREGQDYGYTF.

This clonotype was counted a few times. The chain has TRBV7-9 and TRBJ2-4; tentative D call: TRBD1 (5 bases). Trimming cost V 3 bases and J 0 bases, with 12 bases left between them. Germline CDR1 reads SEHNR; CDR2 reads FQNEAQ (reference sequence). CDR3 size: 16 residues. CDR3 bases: TGTGCCAGCAGCTTCCTACCGACAGTAGCCAAAAACATTCAGTACTTC. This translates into CASSFLPTVAKNIQYF. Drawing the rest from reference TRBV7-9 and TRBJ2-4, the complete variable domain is DTGVSQNPRHKITKRGQNVTFRCDPISEHNRLYWYRQTLGQGPEFLTYFQNEAQLEKSRLLSDRFSAERPKGSFSTLEIQRTEQGDSAMYLCASSFLPTVAKNIQYFGAGTRLSVL.

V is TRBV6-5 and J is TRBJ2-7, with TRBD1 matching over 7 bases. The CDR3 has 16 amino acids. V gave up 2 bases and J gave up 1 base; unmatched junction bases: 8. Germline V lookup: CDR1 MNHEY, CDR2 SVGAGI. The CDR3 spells CASSYRGPHFSYEQYF. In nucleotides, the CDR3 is TGTGCCAGCAGTTACAGGGGGCCTCATTTTTCCTACGAGCAGTACTTC.

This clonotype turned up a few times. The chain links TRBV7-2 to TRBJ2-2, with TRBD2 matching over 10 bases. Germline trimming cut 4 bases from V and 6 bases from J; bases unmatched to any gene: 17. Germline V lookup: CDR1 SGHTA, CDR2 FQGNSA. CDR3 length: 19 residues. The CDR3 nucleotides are TGTGCCAGCAGCTCCCGGGACAGAAGTCTAGCGGGAGTCTCCGGGGAGCTGTTTTTT. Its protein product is CASSSRDRSLAGVSGELFF.

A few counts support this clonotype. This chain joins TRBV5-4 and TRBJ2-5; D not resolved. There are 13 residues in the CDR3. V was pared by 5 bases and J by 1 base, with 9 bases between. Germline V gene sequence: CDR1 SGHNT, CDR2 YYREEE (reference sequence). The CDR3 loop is CASSWYLQETQYF. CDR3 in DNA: TGTGCCAGCAGTTGGTACCTCCAAGAGACCCAGTACTTC.

The CDR3 DNA reads as TGTGCCAGCAGCGAGGGGGACAGCCGCACCGGGGAGCTGTTTTTT. Translating it yields CASSEGDSRTGELFF. The chain is built from TRBV9 and TRBJ2-2, with 7 bases identical to TRBD1. The CDR3 consists of 15 residues. J gave up 4 bases and V 3 bases, and 6 bases lay outside the gene matches. The germline V gene encodes CDR1 SGDLS and CDR2 YYNGEE.

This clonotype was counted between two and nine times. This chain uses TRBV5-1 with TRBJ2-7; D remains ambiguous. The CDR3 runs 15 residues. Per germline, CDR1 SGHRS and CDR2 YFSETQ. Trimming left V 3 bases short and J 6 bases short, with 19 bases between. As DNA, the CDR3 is TGCGCCAGCAGCTCAATGGGCGCGGCAGCTACCGAGCAGTACTTC. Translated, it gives CASSSMGAAATEQYF.

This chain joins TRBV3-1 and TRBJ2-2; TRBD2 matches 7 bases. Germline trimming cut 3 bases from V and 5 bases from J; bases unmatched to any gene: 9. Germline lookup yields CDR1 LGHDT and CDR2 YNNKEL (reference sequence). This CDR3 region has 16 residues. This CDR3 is CASSHLGGSGTGELFF. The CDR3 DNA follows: TGTGCCAGCAGCCACCTTGGCGGGAGTGGTACCGGGGAGCTGTTTTTT.

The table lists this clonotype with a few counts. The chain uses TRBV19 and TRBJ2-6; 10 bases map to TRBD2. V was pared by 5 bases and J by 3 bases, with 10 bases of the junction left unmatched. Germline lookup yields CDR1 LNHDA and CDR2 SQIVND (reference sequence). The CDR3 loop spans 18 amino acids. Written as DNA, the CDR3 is TGTGCCAGTAGTGGGCTAGCGGGAGTCTTCTTTGGGGCCAACGTCCTGACTTTC. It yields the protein CASSGLAGVFFGANVLTF.

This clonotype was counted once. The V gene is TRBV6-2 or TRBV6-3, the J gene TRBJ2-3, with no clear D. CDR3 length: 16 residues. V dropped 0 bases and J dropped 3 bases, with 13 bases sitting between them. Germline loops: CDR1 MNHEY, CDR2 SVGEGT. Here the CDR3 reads CASSYSHYSVTDTQYF. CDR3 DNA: TGTGCCAGCAGTTACTCACACTACTCGGTTACAGATACGCAGTATTTT.

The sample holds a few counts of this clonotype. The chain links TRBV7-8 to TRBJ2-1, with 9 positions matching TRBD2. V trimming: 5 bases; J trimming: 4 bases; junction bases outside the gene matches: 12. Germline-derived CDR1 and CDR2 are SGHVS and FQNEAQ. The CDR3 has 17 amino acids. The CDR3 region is CASSPHAGSGSYNEQFF. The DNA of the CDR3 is TGTGCCAGCAGCCCCCACGCGGGTAGCGGGAGTTACAATGAGCAGTTCTTC. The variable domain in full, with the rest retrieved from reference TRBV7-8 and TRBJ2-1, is GAGVSQSPRYKVAKRGQDVALRCDPISGHVSLFWYQQALGQGPEFLTYFQNEAQLDKSGLPSDRFFAERPEGSVSTLKIQRTQQEDSAVYLCASSPHAGSGSYNEQFFGPGTRLTVL.

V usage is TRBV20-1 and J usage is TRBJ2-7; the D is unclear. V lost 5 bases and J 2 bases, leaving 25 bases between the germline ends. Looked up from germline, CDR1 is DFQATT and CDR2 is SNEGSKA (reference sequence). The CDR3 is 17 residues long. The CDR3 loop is CSAQILPSGFLAYEQYF. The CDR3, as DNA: TGCAGTGCTCAAATCCTACCCTCAGGATTCCTAGCCTACGAGCAGTACTTC.

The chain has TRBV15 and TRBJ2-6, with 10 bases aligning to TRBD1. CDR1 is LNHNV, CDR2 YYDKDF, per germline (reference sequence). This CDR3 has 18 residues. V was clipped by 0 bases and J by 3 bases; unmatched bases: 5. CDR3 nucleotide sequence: TGTGCCACCAGCAGAGATCGGGGACAGGGGTTTGGGGCCAACGTCCTGACTTTC. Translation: CATSRDRGQGFGANVLTF.

CDR3 protein: CASSQDNSPPGFGANVLTF. The CDR3 DNA reads TGTGCCAGCAGCCAAGATAACAGCCCGCCAGGATTTGGGGCCAACGTCCTGACTTTC. The rearrangement uses TRBV14 and TRBJ2-6; no reliable D call. The germline gives CDR1 SGHDN, CDR2 FVKESK. This CDR3 spans 19 amino acids. Trimming pared 0 bases from V and 3 bases from J, leaving 18 bases between.

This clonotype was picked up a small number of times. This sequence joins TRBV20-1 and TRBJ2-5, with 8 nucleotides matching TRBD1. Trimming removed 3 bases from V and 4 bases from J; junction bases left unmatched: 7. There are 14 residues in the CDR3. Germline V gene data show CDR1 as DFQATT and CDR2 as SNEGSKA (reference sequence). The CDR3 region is CSASSGQGRETQYF. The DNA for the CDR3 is TGCAGTGCTAGCTCAGGACAGGGCCGAGAGACCCAGTACTTC.

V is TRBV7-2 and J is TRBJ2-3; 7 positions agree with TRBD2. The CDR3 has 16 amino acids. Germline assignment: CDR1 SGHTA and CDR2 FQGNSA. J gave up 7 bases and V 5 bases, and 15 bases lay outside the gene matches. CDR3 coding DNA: TGTGCCAGCAGCCCGAGCACCGGGAGGACTCTCCATACGCAGTATTTT. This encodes CASSPSTGRTLHTQYF.

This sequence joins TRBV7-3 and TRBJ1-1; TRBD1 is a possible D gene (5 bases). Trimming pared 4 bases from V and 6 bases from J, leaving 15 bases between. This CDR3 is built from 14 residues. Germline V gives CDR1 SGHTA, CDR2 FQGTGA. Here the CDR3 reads CASSSGRGSSEAFF. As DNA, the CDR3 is TGTGCCAGCAGCTCCGGCCGGGGGTCGTCTGAAGCTTTCTTT.

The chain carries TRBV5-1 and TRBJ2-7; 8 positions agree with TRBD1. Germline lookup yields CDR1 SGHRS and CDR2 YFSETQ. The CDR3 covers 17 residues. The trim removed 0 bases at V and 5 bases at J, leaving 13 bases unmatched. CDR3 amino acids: CASSLGVIRLTGDEQYF. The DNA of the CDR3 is TGCGCCAGCAGCTTGGGGGTAATACGATTGACAGGGGACGAGCAGTACTTC. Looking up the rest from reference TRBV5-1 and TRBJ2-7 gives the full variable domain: KAGVTQTPRYLIKTRGQQVTLSCSPISGHRSVSWYQQTPGQGLQFLFEYFSETQRNKGNFPGRFSGRQFSNSRSEMNVSTLELGDSALYLCASSLGVIRLTGDEQYFGPGTRLTVT.

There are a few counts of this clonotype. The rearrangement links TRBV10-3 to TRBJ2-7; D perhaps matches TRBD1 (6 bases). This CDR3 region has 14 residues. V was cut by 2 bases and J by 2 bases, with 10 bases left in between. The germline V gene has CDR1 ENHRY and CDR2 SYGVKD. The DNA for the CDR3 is TGTGCCATCAGTGAGGATGGACAGCCCTACGAGCAGTACTTC. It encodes CAISEDGQPYEQYF.

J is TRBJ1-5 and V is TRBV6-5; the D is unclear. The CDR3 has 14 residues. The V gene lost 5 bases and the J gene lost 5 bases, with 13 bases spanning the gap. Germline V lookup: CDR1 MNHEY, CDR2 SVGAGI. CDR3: CASSPRTFDQPQHF. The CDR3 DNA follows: TGTGCCAGCAGTCCCCGGACTTTTGATCAGCCCCAGCATTTT.

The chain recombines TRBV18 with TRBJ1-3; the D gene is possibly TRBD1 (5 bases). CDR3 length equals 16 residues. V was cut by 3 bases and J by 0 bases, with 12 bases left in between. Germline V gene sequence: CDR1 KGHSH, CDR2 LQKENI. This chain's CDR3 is CASSPGTGISGNTIYF. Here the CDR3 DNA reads TGTGCCAGCTCACCCGGGACCGGGATCTCTGGAAACACCATATATTTT. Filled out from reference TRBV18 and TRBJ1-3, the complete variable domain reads NAGVMQNPRHLVRRRGQEARLRCSPMKGHSHVYWYRQLPEEGLKFMVYLQKENIIDESGMPKERFSAEFPKEGPSILRIQQVVRGDSAAYFCASSPGTGISGNTIYFGEGSWLTVV.

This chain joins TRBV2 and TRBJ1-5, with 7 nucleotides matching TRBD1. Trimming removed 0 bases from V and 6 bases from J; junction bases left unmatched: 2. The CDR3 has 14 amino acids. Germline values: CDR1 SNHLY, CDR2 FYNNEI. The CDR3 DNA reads TGTGCCAGCAGTGAAGCGACAGGGATTCAGCCCCAGCATTTT. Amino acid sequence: CASSEATGIQPQHF.

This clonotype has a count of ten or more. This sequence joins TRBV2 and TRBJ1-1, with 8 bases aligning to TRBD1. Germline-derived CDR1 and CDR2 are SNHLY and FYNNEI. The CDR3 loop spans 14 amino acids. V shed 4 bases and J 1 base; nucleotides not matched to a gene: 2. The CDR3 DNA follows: TGTGCCAGCAGTGTCCAGGGGGCGAACACTGAAGCTTTCTTT. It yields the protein CASSVQGANTEAFF.

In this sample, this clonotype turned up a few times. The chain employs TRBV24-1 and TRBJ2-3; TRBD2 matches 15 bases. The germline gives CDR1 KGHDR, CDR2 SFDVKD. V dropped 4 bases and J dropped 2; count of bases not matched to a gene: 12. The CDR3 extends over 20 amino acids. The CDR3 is CATSDPSGLAGGRFTDTQYF. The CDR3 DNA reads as TGTGCCACCAGTGACCCATCCGGACTAGCGGGAGGGCGGTTCACAGATACGCAGTATTTT.

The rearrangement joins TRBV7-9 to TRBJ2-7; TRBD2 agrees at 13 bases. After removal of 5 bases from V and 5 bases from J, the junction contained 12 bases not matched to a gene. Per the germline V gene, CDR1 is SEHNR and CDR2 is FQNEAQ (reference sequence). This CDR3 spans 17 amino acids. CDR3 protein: CASSPMVALAGGHEQYF. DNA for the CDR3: TGTGCCAGCAGCCCCATGGTAGCACTAGCGGGGGGGCACGAGCAGTACTTC.